Presented here are 27 T cell receptor beta chains from one specimen sequenced in a study of T cell responses to AZD1222 COVID-19 vaccine. Assay: immunoSEQ multiplex PCR; the TCRdb copy retains only in-frame clones and omits some. Of under 95,000 clones in the sample, 90% were seen once. The material was peripheral blood, obtained on day 0 of AZD1222 vaccination. These receptors originate from an adult in good health.

The V and J genes are TRBV19 and TRBJ2-3; D not certain. The CDR3 extends over 12 amino acids. Germline V gene lookup returns CDR1 LNHDA and CDR2 SQIVND (reference sequence). The V end was cut by 5 bases, the J end by 2 bases, with 5 bases between. CDR3 amino acids: CASSGNTDTQYF. The DNA for the CDR3 is TGTGCCAGTAGTGGTAACACAGATACGCAGTATTTT.

The chain employs TRBV5-4 and TRBJ1-2; 8 nucleotides align to TRBD1. Trimming removed 3 bases from V and 5 bases from J; junction bases left unmatched: 3. CDR3 size: 13 residues. Germline V gives CDR1 SGHNT, CDR2 YYREEE (reference sequence). CDR3: CASSWGQVYGYTF. In nucleotides, the CDR3 is TGTGCCAGCAGCTGGGGACAGGTTTATGGCTACACCTTC.

V and J are TRBV3-1 (or the pseudogene TRBV3-2) and TRBJ2-3, with 7 positions matching TRBD1. V was clipped by 4 bases and J by 4 bases; unmatched bases: 17. Per germline, CDR1 LGHDT and CDR2 YNNKEL (reference sequence). The CDR3 has 18 amino acids. DNA of the CDR3: TGTGCCAGCAGCCCCAATCCGGGACAGCAAAAAGCTTCAGATACGCAGTATTTT. Its protein product is CASSPNPGQQKASDTQYF.

This clone was observed a single time. The rearrangement uses TRBV6-2 or TRBV6-3 and TRBJ1-1; D may be TRBD1 (5 bases). V was clipped by 1 base and J by 8 bases, with 8 bases between them. Per the germline V gene, CDR1 is MNHEY and CDR2 is SVGEGT. The CDR3 totals 12 residues. The CDR3 region is CASSYWQGEAFF. CDR3 sequence (DNA): TGTGCCAGCAGTTACTGGCAGGGCGAAGCTTTCTTT.

The J gene is TRBJ1-1, the V gene TRBV3-1 (or the pseudogene TRBV3-2), with 10 bases fitting TRBD1. J gave up 2 bases and V 3 bases, and 18 bases lay outside the gene matches. This CDR3 region has 20 residues. Per the germline V gene, CDR1 is LGHDT and CDR2 is YNNKEL (reference sequence). The CDR3 DNA reads as TGTGCCAGCAGCCATAATTACACCAAATGGGACAGGGGACTTAACACTGAAGCTTTCTTT. Protein sequence: CASSHNYTKWDRGLNTEAFF.

The V call is TRBV29-1, the J call TRBJ2-1, with 11 bases lining up with TRBD2. The ends lost 7 bases at V and 10 bases at J; junction bases unmatched: 6. CDR1 and CDR2 (germline): SQVTM, ANQGSEA. The CDR3 has 12 amino acids. This CDR3 reads CSGGTSGWEQFF. As DNA, the CDR3 is TGCAGCGGGGGGACTAGCGGATGGGAGCAGTTCTTC.

V and J are TRBV6-5 and TRBJ1-6; D gene unclear. This CDR3 contains 13 residues. Trimming left V 10 bases short and J 2 bases short, with 9 bases between. Per the germline V gene, CDR1 is MNHEY and CDR2 is SVGAGI. DNA for the CDR3: TGTGCCACCTCTCCTCCCTATAATTCACCCCTCCACTTT. It specifies CATSPPYNSPLHF.

The chain carries TRBV6-2 or TRBV6-3 and TRBJ2-1; 10 positions match TRBD2. CDR3 length: 16 amino acids. Germline lookup yields CDR1 MNHEY and CDR2 SVGEGT. The V gene end was trimmed by 4 bases and the J gene end by 5 bases; junction bases not matched to a gene: 8. CDR3 DNA: TGTGCCAGCAGTTCCCGAGCGGGGGGGCGTCACAATGAGCAGTTCTTC. Translation gives CASSSRAGGRHNEQFF.

This clone was seen a few times. The chain has TRBV5-4 and TRBJ1-4; possibly TRBD1 for D (6 bases). The V gene's germline CDR1 is SGHNT and CDR2 YYREEE (reference sequence). The CDR3 length is 16 residues. V lost 1 base to trimming and J lost 7 bases, with 17 bases between them. The CDR3 here is CASSLRDTRAGEKLFF. The CDR3, as DNA: TGTGCCAGCAGCTTGAGGGACACACGGGCCGGTGAAAAACTGTTTTTT. Full variable domain (outside the CDR3, taken from reference TRBV5-4 and TRBJ1-4): ETGVTQSPTHLIKTRGQQVTLRCSSQSGHNTVSWYQQALGQGPQFIFQYYREEENGRGNFPPRFSGLQFPNYSSELNVNALELDDSALYLCASSLRDTRAGEKLFFGSGTQLSVL.

The chain employs TRBV6-5 and TRBJ1-4, with D possibly matching TRBD1 (5 bases). CDR3 length: 15 residues. Germline V gene lookup returns CDR1 MNHEY and CDR2 SVGAGI. Trimming took off 8 bases at V and 7 bases at J, with 20 bases between the two ends. For the CDR3, the DNA is TGTGCCAGCCGCGCCACTGGGGGGTATAGTGAAAAACTGTTTTTT. Amino acids: CASRATGGYSEKLFF.

The V call is TRBV18, the J call TRBJ1-1; D is unresolved. Germline CDR1 reads KGHSH; CDR2 reads LQKENI. The germline V and J ends were trimmed by 0 bases and 0 bases, with 8 bases remaining between them. The CDR3 spans 15 residues. For the CDR3, the DNA is TGTGCCAGCTCACCACCTGGCAGTATGAACACTGAAGCTTTCTTT. Translated, it gives CASSPPGSMNTEAFF.

The V gene is TRBV11-2, the J gene TRBJ1-3; D possibly corresponds to TRBD1 (6 bases). The V and J ends lost 5 bases and 0 bases respectively, with 17 bases between them. Germline CDR1 is SGHAT and CDR2 is FQNNGV. CDR3 size: 17 residues. The CDR3 spells CASSQPVGAISGNTIYF. In DNA, the CDR3 is TGTGCCAGCAGCCAACCGGTGGGGGCGATCTCTGGAAACACCATATATTTT.

The chain recombines TRBV29-1 with TRBJ2-6; no clear D. V dropped 1 base and J dropped 4 bases, with 11 bases sitting between them. The germline CDR1 and CDR2 sequences are SQVTM and ANQGSEA. This CDR3 is built from 15 residues. The CDR3 nucleotides are TGCAGCGTTGAAGTCCCCGCCCTCGGGGCCAACGTCCTGACTTTC. Its translation: CSVEVPALGANVLTF.

The rearrangement joins TRBV7-2 to TRBJ1-2, with TRBD1 as a possible D gene (6 bases). V was clipped by 4 bases and J by 5 bases, with 11 bases between them. The CDR3 sequence is 13 residues long. Germline assignment: CDR1 SGHTA and CDR2 FQGNSA. CDR3 nucleotides: TGTGCCAGCAGCTCAACAGGGCTATATGGCTACACCTTC. It is translated as CASSSTGLYGYTF.

CDR3 sequence reads: CASSQDRQYAQPQHF. CDR3 sequence (DNA): TGCGCCAGCAGCCAAGATCGACAGTACGCTCAGCCCCAGCATTTT. The chain couples TRBV4-3 to TRBJ1-5, with D perhaps TRBD1 (5 bases). The V end was cut by 0 bases, the J end by 6 bases, with 12 bases between. The CDR3 spans 15 residues. CDR1 LGHNA and CDR2 YSLEER come from the germline V gene.

The chain has TRBV5-4 and TRBJ2-2, with D unresolved. This CDR3 is built from 11 residues. CDR1 and CDR2 (germline): SGHNT, YYREEE (reference sequence). Trimming took off 4 bases at V and 6 bases at J, with 4 bases between the two ends. CDR3 residues: CASSTAGELFF. For the CDR3, the DNA is TGTGCCAGCAGCACGGCCGGGGAGCTGTTTTTT. The full variable domain, with the rest looked up from reference TRBV5-4 and TRBJ2-2, is ETGVTQSPTHLIKTRGQQVTLRCSSQSGHNTVSWYQQALGQGPQFIFQYYREEENGRGNFPPRFSGLQFPNYSSELNVNALELDDSALYLCASSTAGELFFGEGSRLTVL.

The V call is TRBV27, the J call TRBJ2-1, with 12 bases identical to TRBD2. The germline CDR1 and CDR2 sequences are MNHEY and SMNVEV (reference sequence). CDR3 length: 15 residues. The V gene end was trimmed by 4 bases and the J gene end by 7 bases; junction bases not matched to a gene: 5. The CDR3 region has the DNA TGTGCCAGCAGTTCACTAGCGGGGGGACGGAATGAGCAGTTCTTC. This gives the protein CASSSLAGGRNEQFF.

This chain links TRBV27 with TRBJ2-7; perhaps TRBD1 as D (5 bases). Germline CDR1 and CDR2: MNHEY and SMNVEV (reference sequence). The CDR3 runs 13 residues. V was shortened by 2 bases and J by 4 bases, with 9 bases between the two germline ends. CDR3 sequence reads: CASSLRQGYEQYF. Written as DNA, the CDR3 is TGTGCCAGCAGTTTACGTCAGGGTTACGAGCAGTACTTC.

J is TRBJ1-1 and V is TRBV7-3, with D perhaps matching TRBD1 (5 bases). This CDR3 comprises 14 residues. CDR1 SGHTA and CDR2 FQGTGA come from the germline V gene. The germline V and J ends were trimmed by 1 base and 4 bases, with 10 bases remaining between them. Here the CDR3 DNA reads TGTGCCAGCAGCTTAATGGGGCCCAGCACTGAAGCTTTCTTT. Its translation is CASSLMGPSTEAFF.

This clone was detected only once. For the CDR3, the DNA is TGCGCCAGCAGCCACCCGAGCTACGAGGTAGCGGGGTCTTATGAGCAGTTCTTC. Translating it yields CASSHPSYEVAGSYEQFF. The chain recombines TRBV4-1 with TRBJ2-1, with TRBD2 matching 8 bases. The CDR3 runs 18 residues. CDR1 is MGHRA, CDR2 YSYEKL, per germline. Unmatched junction bases numbered 18, after V lost 3 bases and J lost 8 bases.

The rearrangement uses TRBV6-5 and TRBJ1-1; D not certain. V dropped 6 bases and J dropped 0 bases, with 8 bases sitting between them. Per germline, CDR1 MNHEY and CDR2 SVGAGI. This CDR3 is 13 amino acids long. In DNA, the CDR3 is TGTGCCAGCAGGGGGAGGGTGAACACTGAAGCTTTCTTT. The encoded protein is CASRGRVNTEAFF.

The V gene is TRBV5-5, the J gene TRBJ1-1; TRBD1 is a possible D gene (5 bases). V was cut by 3 bases and J by 3 bases, with 12 bases left in between. Germline V gives CDR1 SGHKS, CDR2 YYEKEE (reference sequence). The CDR3 totals 14 residues. The CDR3 loop is CASSWRGGDTEAFF. CDR3 bases: TGTGCCAGCAGCTGGCGCGGGGGAGACACTGAAGCTTTCTTT. Using reference TRBV5-5 and TRBJ1-1 for the parts outside the CDR3, the full variable domain is DAGVTQSPTHLIKTRGQQVTLRCSPISGHKSVSWYQQVLGQGPQFIFQYYEKEERGRGNFPDRFSARQFPNYSSELNVNALLLGDSALYLCASSWRGGDTEAFFGQGTRLTVV.

This chain joins TRBV24-1 and TRBJ2-3, with D hard to call. The germline gives CDR1 KGHDR, CDR2 SFDVKD. This CDR3 spans 13 amino acids. Trimming took 3 bases from V and 5 from J, leaving 8 bases between them. The CDR3 DNA sequence: TGTGCCACCAGTGATCCTCTCGGAGATACGCAGTATTTT. Its protein product is CATSDPLGDTQYF.

This chain joins TRBV15 and TRBJ2-4, with D unresolved. Trimming cost V 0 bases and J 7 bases, with 4 bases left between them. CDR1 and CDR2 (germline): LNHNV, YYDKDF (reference sequence). The CDR3 totals 12 residues. DNA for the CDR3: TGTGCCACCAGCAGAGACAAGAACATTCAGTACTTC. Its protein is CATSRDKNIQYF.

The chain has TRBV9 and TRBJ1-2, with TRBD1 identical over 10 bases. Trimming took 4 bases from V and 4 from J; bases not matched to a gene: 4. The V gene's germline CDR1 is SGDLS and CDR2 YYNGEE. This CDR3 region has 14 residues. The CDR3, as DNA: TGTGCCAGCAGCCTGACAGGGGGCGCCTATGGCTACACCTTC. It yields the protein CASSLTGGAYGYTF.

The chain has TRBV29-1 and TRBJ2-6; D is unclear. This CDR3 contains 16 residues. CDR1 and CDR2 from the germline V gene are SQVTM and ANQGSEA. The V end was cut by 7 bases, the J end by 0 bases, with 16 bases between. CDR3 in amino acids: CSAIQVYSSGANVLTF. For the CDR3, the DNA is TGCAGCGCAATTCAGGTTTACAGCTCTGGGGCCAACGTCCTGACTTTC.

The chain links TRBV7-9 to TRBJ1-6; perhaps TRBD1 as D (6 bases). Trimming removed 1 base at V and 10 bases at J, with 17 bases between. CDR1 and CDR2 from the germline V gene are SEHNR and FQNEAQ (reference sequence). The CDR3 runs to 16 residues. The CDR3 loop reads CASSLDYRGRRSPLHF. The CDR3 DNA sequence: TGTGCCAGCAGCTTAGATTATCGGGGGCGAAGGTCACCCCTCCACTTT.